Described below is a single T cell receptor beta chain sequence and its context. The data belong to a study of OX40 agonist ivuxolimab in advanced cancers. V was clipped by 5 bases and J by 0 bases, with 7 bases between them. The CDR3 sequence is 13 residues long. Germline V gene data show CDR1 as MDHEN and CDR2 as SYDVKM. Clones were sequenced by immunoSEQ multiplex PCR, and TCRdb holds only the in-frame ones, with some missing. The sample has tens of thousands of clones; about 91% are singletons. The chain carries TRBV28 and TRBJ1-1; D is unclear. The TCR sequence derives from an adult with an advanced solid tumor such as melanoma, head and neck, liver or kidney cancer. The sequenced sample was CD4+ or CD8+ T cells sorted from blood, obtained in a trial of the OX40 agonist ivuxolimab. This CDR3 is CASSIVMNTEAFF. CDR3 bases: TGTGCCAGCAGTATCGTAATGAACACTGAAGCTTTCTTT.